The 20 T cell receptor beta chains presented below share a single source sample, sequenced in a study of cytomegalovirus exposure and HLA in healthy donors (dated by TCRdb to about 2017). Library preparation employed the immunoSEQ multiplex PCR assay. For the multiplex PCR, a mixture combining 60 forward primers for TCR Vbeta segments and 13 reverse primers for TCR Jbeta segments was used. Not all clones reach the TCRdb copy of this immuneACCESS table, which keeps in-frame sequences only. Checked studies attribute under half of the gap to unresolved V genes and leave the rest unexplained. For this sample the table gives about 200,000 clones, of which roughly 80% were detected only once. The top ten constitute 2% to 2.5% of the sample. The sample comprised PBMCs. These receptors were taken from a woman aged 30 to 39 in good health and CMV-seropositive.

The CDR3 is CASSFSGIPGGYTF. CDR3 DNA sequence: TGTGCCAGCAGCTTTTCCGGGATCCCAGGAGGCTACACCTTC. The V gene is TRBV2, the J gene TRBJ1-2; D remains ambiguous. Germline V lookup: CDR1 SNHLY, CDR2 FYNNEI. This CDR3 has 14 residues. Trimming shortened V by 6 bases and J by 8 bases, and 19 bases separated the two germline ends.

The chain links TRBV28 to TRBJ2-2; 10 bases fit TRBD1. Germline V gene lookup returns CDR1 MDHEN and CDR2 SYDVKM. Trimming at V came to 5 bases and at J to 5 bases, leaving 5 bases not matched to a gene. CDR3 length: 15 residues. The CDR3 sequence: CASSPWDRGTGELFF. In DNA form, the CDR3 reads TGTGCCAGCAGTCCGTGGGACAGGGGAACCGGGGAGCTGTTTTTT. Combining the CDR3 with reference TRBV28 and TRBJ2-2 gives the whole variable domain DVKVTQSSRYLVKRTGEKVFLECVQDMDHENMFWYRQDPGLGLRLIYFSYDVKMKEKGDIPEGYSVSREKKERFSLILESASTNQTSMYLCASSPWDRGTGELFFGEGSRLTVL.

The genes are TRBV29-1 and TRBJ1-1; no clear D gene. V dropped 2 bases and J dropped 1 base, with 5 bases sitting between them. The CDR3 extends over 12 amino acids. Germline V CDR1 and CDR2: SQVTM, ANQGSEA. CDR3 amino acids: CSVESGNTEAFF. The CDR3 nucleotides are TGCAGCGTTGAATCCGGGAACACTGAAGCTTTCTTT.

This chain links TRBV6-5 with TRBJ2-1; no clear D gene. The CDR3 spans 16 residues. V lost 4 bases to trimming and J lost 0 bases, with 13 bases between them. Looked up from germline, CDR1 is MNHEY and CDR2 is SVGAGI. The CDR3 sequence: CASSCETTSSYNEQFF. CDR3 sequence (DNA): TGTGCCAGCAGTTGCGAGACAACGAGCTCCTACAATGAGCAGTTCTTC.

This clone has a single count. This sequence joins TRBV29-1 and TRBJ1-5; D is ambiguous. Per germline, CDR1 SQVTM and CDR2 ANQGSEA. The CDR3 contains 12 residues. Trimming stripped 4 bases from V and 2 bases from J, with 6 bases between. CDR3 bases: TGCAGCGTTGCCTTAGGCAATCAGCCCCAGCATTTT. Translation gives CSVALGNQPQHF.

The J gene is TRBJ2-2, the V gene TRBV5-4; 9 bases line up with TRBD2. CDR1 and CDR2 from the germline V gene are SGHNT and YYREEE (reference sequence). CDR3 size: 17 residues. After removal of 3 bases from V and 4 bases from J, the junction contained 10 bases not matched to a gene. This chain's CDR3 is CASSSLGRGGPTGELFF. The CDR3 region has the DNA TGTGCCAGCAGCTCCCTTGGGCGGGGGGGCCCCACCGGGGAGCTGTTTTTT.

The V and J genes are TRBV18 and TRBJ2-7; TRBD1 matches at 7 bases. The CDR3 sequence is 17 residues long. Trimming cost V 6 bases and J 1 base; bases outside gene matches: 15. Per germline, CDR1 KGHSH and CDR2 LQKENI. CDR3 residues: CASSPRDSGARSYEQYF. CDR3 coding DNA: TGTGCCAGCTCCCCTCGGGACAGTGGTGCAAGATCCTACGAGCAGTACTTC. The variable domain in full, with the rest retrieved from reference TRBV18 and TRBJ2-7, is NAGVMQNPRHLVRRRGQEARLRCSPMKGHSHVYWYRQLPEEGLKFMVYLQKENIIDESGMPKERFSAEFPKEGPSILRIQQVVRGDSAAYFCASSPRDSGARSYEQYFGPGTRLTVT.

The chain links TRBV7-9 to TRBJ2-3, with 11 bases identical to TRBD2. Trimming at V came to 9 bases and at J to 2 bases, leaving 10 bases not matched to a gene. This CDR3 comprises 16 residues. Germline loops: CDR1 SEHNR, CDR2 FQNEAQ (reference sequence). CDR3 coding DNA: TGTGCCAGTTTTAGCGGGAGGGCCGGCCCCACAGATACGCAGTATTTT. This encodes CASFSGRAGPTDTQYF.

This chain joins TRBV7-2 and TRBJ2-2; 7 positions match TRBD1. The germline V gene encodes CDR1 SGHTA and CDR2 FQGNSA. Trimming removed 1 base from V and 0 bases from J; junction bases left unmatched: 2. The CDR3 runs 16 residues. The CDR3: CASSLGGTANTGELFF. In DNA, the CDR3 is TGTGCCAGCAGCTTAGGTGGGACAGCGAACACCGGGGAGCTGTTTTTT.

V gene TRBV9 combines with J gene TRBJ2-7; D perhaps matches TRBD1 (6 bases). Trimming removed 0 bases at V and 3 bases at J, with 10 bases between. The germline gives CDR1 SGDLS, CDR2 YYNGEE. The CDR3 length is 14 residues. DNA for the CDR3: TGTGCCAGCAGCGTAGCTACGGGACACTACGAGCAGTACTTC. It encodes CASSVATGHYEQYF.

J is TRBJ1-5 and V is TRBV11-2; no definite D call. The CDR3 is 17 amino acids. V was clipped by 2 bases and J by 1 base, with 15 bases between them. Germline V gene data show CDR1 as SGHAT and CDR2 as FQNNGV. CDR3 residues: CASSLLSAAGSNQPQHF. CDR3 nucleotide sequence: TGTGCCAGCAGCTTATTGTCGGCAGCCGGGAGCAATCAGCCCCAGCATTTT.

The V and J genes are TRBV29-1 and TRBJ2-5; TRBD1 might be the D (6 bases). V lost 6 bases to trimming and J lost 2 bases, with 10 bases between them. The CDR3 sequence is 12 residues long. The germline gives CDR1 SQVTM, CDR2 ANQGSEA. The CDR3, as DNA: TGCAGCGTCGTAAGGGGGCAAGAGACCCAGTACTTC. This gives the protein CSVVRGQETQYF.

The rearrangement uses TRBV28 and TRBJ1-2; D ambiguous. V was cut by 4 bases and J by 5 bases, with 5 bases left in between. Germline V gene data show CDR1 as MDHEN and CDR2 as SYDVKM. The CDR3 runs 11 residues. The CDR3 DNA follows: TGTGCCAGCAGTTCAGGATATGGCTACACCTTC. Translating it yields CASSSGYGYTF.

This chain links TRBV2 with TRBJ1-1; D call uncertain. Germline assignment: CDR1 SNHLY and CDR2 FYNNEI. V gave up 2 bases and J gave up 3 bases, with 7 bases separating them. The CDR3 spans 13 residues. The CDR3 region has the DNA TGTGCCAGCAGTGAATACGGGGACACTGAAGCTTTCTTT. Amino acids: CASSEYGDTEAFF.

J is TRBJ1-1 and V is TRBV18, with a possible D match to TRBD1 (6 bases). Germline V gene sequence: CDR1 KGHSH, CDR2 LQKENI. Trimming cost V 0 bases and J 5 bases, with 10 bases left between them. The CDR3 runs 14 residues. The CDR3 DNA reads TGTGCCAGCTCACCACCAGGGGGTACGACTGAAGCTTTCTTT. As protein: CASSPPGGTTEAFF. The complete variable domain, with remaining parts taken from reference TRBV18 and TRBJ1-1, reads NAGVMQNPRHLVRRRGQEARLRCSPMKGHSHVYWYRQLPEEGLKFMVYLQKENIIDESGMPKERFSAEFPKEGPSILRIQQVVRGDSAAYFCASSPPGGTTEAFFGQGTRLTVV.

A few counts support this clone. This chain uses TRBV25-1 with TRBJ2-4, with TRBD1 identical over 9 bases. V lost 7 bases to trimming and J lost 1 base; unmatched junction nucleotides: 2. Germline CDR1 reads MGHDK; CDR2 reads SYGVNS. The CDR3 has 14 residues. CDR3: CASNGQGAKNIQYF. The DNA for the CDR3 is TGTGCCAGCAACGGACAGGGGGCCAAAAACATTCAGTACTTC.

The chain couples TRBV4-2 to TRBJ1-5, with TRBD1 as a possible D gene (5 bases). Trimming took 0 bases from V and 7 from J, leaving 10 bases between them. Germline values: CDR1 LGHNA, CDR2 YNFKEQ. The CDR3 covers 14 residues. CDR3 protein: CASSQDRGDQPQHF. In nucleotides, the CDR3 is TGTGCCAGCAGCCAAGATCGGGGGGACCAGCCCCAGCATTTT.

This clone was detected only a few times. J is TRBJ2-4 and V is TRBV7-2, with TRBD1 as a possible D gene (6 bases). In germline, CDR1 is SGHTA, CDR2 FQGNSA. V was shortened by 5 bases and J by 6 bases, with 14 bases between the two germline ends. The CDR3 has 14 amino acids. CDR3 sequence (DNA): TGTGCCAGCAGCCGCCGGACAGACCTAAACATTCAGTACTTC. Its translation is CASSRRTDLNIQYF. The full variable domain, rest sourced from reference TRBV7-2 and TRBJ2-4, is GAGVSQSPSNKVTEKGKDVELRCDPISGHTALYWYRQSLGQGLEFLIYFQGNSAPDKSGLPSDRFSAERTGGSVSTLTIQRTQQEDSAVYLCASSRRTDLNIQYFGAGTRLSVL.

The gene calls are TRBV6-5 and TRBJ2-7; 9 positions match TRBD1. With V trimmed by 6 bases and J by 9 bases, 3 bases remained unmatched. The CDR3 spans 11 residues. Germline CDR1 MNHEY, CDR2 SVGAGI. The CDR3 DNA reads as TGTGCCAGCAGGAGACAGGGGGTGCAGTACTTC. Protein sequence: CASRRQGVQYF.

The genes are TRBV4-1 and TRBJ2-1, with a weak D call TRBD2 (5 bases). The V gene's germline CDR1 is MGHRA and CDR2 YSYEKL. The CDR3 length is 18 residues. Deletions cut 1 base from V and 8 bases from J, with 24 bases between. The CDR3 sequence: CASSQVKVASLWGDEQFF. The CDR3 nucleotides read TGCGCCAGCAGCCAAGTCAAGGTCGCTAGCCTGTGGGGTGATGAGCAGTTCTTC.